The clone carrying this T cell receptor beta chain was detected a few times. Its cognate antigen is unknown. The 5'RACE method, run with constant-segment primers, produced TCR alpha and TCR beta cDNA libraries (carrying sample barcodes and UMIs). TCRdb independently ran MiXCR on the 5' RACE reads; one entry per CDR3 protein. The sample contains about 340,000 distinct CDR3 sequences, 10% to 15% of which appear only once. The data are from a study of T-cell memory formation after mild COVID-19. Findings and limits, study-wide: Pre-infection memory carried some responding clones, suggesting that cross-reactive memory joined. The CD4+ clones that contracted clustered mainly within CM and EM, and the CD8+ clones concentrated in EMRA. CD4/CD8 balance held among clones contracting day 15 to 85, and later expanders leaned CD4+.

Specimen: PBMCs or a T cell subset sorted from them (not recorded which). This sequence was found in a man younger than 35 who had mild COVID-19 (a few samples of this study predate the infection). Cell type and time point are not known.

The CDR3 DNA is TGTGCCAGCAGTTACTCTAGGTTCTACGAGCAGTACTTC. As protein: CASSYSRFYEQYF. The rearrangement uses TRBV6-5 and TRBJ2-7; D remains unclear. The germline V gene has CDR1 MNHEY and CDR2 SVGAGI. V was pared by 0 bases and J by 3 bases, with 6 bases between. CDR3 size: 13 residues.